The 26 T cell receptor beta chains below were found in one sample sequenced in a study of cytomegalovirus exposure and HLA in healthy donors (dated by TCRdb to 2017 to 2019). The library was obtained by the immunoSEQ multiplex PCR assay. A mixture of 60 forward primers for TCR Vbeta segments and 13 reverse primers for TCR Jbeta segments was used in the multiplex PCR. The table was pulled from immuneACCESS by TCRdb, which kept in-frame rearrangements only. Such tables lose some clones; where checked, under half of the loss comes from unresolved V genes, and the rest has no known cause. This sample gives some 90,000 clones in total; around 80% of them show up just once. The ten biggest clones cover around 2.5% of the sample. The sequencing sample was made of PBMCs. These receptors came from a man aged 30-40 years in good health and CMV-seronegative.

The chain joins TRBV5-6 to TRBJ1-2; 9 nucleotides line up with TRBD1. J lost 6 bases, V lost 5 bases, and 8 bases had no gene match. CDR1 is SGHDT, CDR2 YYEEEE, per germline. This CDR3 is 14 amino acids long. This CDR3 reads CASSFQQGADGYTF. DNA for the CDR3: TGTGCCAGCAGTTTTCAACAGGGGGCGGATGGCTACACCTTC.

The rearrangement joins TRBV9 to TRBJ1-4; D remains ambiguous. CDR3 size: 14 residues. The germline gives CDR1 SGDLS, CDR2 YYNGEE. V lost 0 bases and J lost 8, with 11 bases in between. CDR3 bases: TGTGCCAGCAGCGTAGGGATTGGCGGGGAAAAACTGTTTTTT. Its protein product is CASSVGIGGEKLFF.

The chain employs TRBV4-1 and TRBJ1-4; no reliable D call. This CDR3 region has 16 residues. Between the trimmed V and J ends, which lost 1 base and 0 bases, there was a span of 9 bases. Germline V gene sequence: CDR1 MGHRA, CDR2 YSYEKL. CDR3 DNA sequence: TGCGCCAGCAGCCAAGGCCTCCAGGCAACTAATGAAAAACTGTTTTTT. The encoded protein is CASSQGLQATNEKLFF.

The chain joins TRBV18 to TRBJ1-1, with 7 bases lining up with TRBD1. Trimming at V came to 6 bases and at J to 4 bases, leaving 8 bases not matched to a gene. The germline CDR1 and CDR2 sequences are KGHSH and LQKENI. The CDR3 spans 14 residues. CDR3 loop: CASSQGQVGTEAFF. Written as DNA, the CDR3 is TGTGCCAGCTCCCAAGGACAGGTGGGCACTGAAGCTTTCTTT. The variable domain in full, completed from reference TRBV18 and TRBJ1-1, reads NAGVMQNPRHLVRRRGQEARLRCSPMKGHSHVYWYRQLPEEGLKFMVYLQKENIIDESGMPKERFSAEFPKEGPSILRIQQVVRGDSAAYFCASSQGQVGTEAFFGQGTRLTVV.

The genes are TRBV6-5 and TRBJ1-1; tentatively, D is TRBD1 (6 bases). V was shortened by 4 bases and J by 3 bases, with 12 bases between the two germline ends. CDR3 length: 14 residues. Germline values: CDR1 MNHEY, CDR2 SVGAGI. DNA of the CDR3: TGTGCCAGCAGTTCTCTACAGGGCCACACTGAAGCTTTCTTT. It is translated as CASSSLQGHTEAFF.

J is TRBJ1-2 and V is TRBV21-1. TRBV21-1 is a known pseudogene. The CDR3 has 13 amino acids. CDR3: CASSKALYGGYTF. CDR3 DNA: TGTGCCAGCAGCAAAGCACTGTACGGGGGCTACACCTTC.

This clone was counted only a few times. The chain joins TRBV5-4 to TRBJ1-3, with D possibly TRBD1 on 6 matching bases. V was trimmed by 4 bases and J by 4 bases, leaving 18 bases between them. From germline, CDR1 is SGHNT and CDR2 YYREEE (reference sequence). The CDR3 has 16 residues. The CDR3 here is CASSHTGNLGGNTIYF. CDR3 in DNA: TGTGCCAGCAGCCACACAGGGAATCTGGGCGGAAACACCATATATTTT. Complete variable domain (other parts from reference TRBV5-4 and TRBJ1-3): ETGVTQSPTHLIKTRGQQVTLRCSSQSGHNTVSWYQQALGQGPQFIFQYYREEENGRGNFPPRFSGLQFPNYSSELNVNALELDDSALYLCASSHTGNLGGNTIYFGEGSWLTVV.

The genes are TRBV7-8 and TRBJ1-5, with D tentatively TRBD1 (6 bases). This CDR3 region has 15 residues. Trimming shortened V by 5 bases and J by 6 bases, and 17 bases separated the two germline ends. Germline V gene data show CDR1 as SGHVS and CDR2 as FQNEAQ. CDR3 sequence (DNA): TGTGCCAGCAGCGTAACACAGGGACCGAGTCAGCCCCAGCATTTT. This translates into CASSVTQGPSQPQHF.

The gene calls are TRBV5-1 and TRBJ1-5; D gene unclear. V was cut by 3 bases and J by 2 bases, with 12 bases left in between. Germline lookup yields CDR1 SGHRS and CDR2 YFSETQ. The CDR3 length is 15 residues. CDR3 residues: CASSSGDGGNQPQHF. In DNA, the CDR3 is TGCGCCAGCAGCTCGGGAGACGGGGGCAATCAGCCCCAGCATTTT.

The CDR3 loop is CAWSVLGSGANVLTF. The CDR3 bases are TGTGCCTGGAGTGTACTAGGATCTGGGGCCAACGTCCTGACTTTC. The chain employs TRBV30 and TRBJ2-6, with D perhaps matching TRBD2 (5 bases). The length of the CDR3 is 15 residues. CDR1 is GTSNPN, CDR2 SVGIG, per germline (reference sequence). The ends were cut back, 0 bases at V and 1 base at J, with 7 bases in the middle.

This chain uses TRBV15 with TRBJ1-1; no reliable D call. Trimming took off 0 bases at V and 3 bases at J, with 11 bases between the two ends. Germline V gene data show CDR1 as LNHNV and CDR2 as YYDKDF (reference sequence). CDR3 length: 15 amino acids. The CDR3 protein is CATSRDRAEDTEAFF. Here the CDR3 DNA reads TGTGCCACCAGCAGAGATCGTGCGGAAGACACTGAAGCTTTCTTT.

The chain uses TRBV7-6 and TRBJ1-1; 8 nucleotides line up with TRBD1. CDR3 length equals 17 residues. CDR1 and CDR2 (germline): SGHVS, FNYEAQ. After removal of 1 base from V and 1 base from J, the junction contained 8 bases not matched to a gene. The CDR3 region is CASSLEQGVIGNTEAFF. As DNA, the CDR3 is TGTGCCAGCAGCTTAGAACAGGGGGTCATCGGGAACACTGAAGCTTTCTTT.

The chain carries TRBV19 and TRBJ2-1; 12 nucleotides match TRBD2. The CDR3 is 15 amino acids. Germline V lookup: CDR1 LNHDA, CDR2 SQIVND (reference sequence). V was clipped by 10 bases and J by 7 bases; unmatched bases: 11. CDR3 DNA sequence: TGTGCCACCAGCCCTAGCGGGGGGGCCATAAATGAGCAGTTCTTC. It encodes CATSPSGGAINEQFF.

This clone was recorded only once. The CDR3 DNA reads TGTGCCTGGAGTTCATATCTGACAAGCTATGGCTACACCTTC. Amino acid sequence: CAWSSYLTSYGYTF. The J gene is TRBJ1-2, the V gene TRBV30; D is uncertain. The CDR3 is made up of 14 amino acids. V lost 2 bases to trimming and J lost 4 bases, with 14 bases between them. Germline assignment: CDR1 GTSNPN and CDR2 SVGIG (reference sequence). The entire variable domain, with the rest obtained from reference TRBV30 and TRBJ1-2, is as follows: SQTIHQWPATLVQPVGSPLSLECTVEGTSNPNLYWYRQAAGRGLQLLFYSVGIGQISSEVPQNLSASRPQDRQFILSSKKLLLSDSGFYLCAWSSYLTSYGYTFGSGTRLTVV.

The chain recombines TRBV19 with TRBJ1-3; 9 bases match TRBD1. V dropped 5 bases and J dropped 2; count of bases not matched to a gene: 4. Germline V CDR1 and CDR2: LNHDA, SQIVND (reference sequence). The CDR3 runs 15 residues. The CDR3 protein is CASSVQGATGNTIYF. The DNA for the CDR3 is TGTGCCAGTAGTGTACAGGGGGCTACTGGAAACACCATATATTTT.

The rearrangement links TRBV2 to TRBJ1-2; no clear D gene. Trimming pared 6 bases from V and 4 bases from J, leaving 12 bases between. There are 13 residues in the CDR3. The germline V gene encodes CDR1 SNHLY and CDR2 FYNNEI. The CDR3 reads CASSQTRFYGYTF. The CDR3 DNA sequence: TGTGCCAGCAGCCAGACAAGATTCTATGGCTACACCTTC.

CDR3 amino acids: CASTGGSDTQYF. The CDR3 nucleotides are TGTGCCAGCACTGGGGGGTCCGATACGCAGTATTTT. This chain joins TRBV2 and TRBJ2-3; D is perhaps TRBD2 (6 bases). Between the trimmed V and J ends, which lost 7 bases and 6 bases, there was a span of 11 bases. Germline loops: CDR1 SNHLY, CDR2 FYNNEI. This CDR3 is built from 12 residues.

This clone showed up just once. The chain has TRBV18 and TRBJ2-7, with TRBD2 as a possible D gene (7 bases). The CDR3 consists of 16 residues. Looked up from germline, CDR1 is KGHSH and CDR2 is LQKENI. The V end was cut by 4 bases, the J end by 5 bases, with 21 bases between. Here the CDR3 DNA reads TGTGCCAGCTCACAGGGAGGTCTTGTAGGGGGGGACGAGCAGTACTTC. It is translated as CASSQGGLVGGDEQYF.

V usage is TRBV5-3 and J usage is TRBJ2-1; 13 bases agree with TRBD2. TRBV5-3 is noted as an ORF with a role that remains uncertain. V gave up 0 bases and J gave up 0 bases; unmatched junction bases: 3. The CDR3 is made up of 18 amino acids. The CDR3 coding sequence is TGTGCCAGAAGCTTGGGGGGACTAGCGGGGAGCTCCTACAATGAGCAGTTCTTC. Translating it yields CARSLGGLAGSSYNEQFF.

The chain has TRBV6-5 and TRBJ1-2; TRBD1 matches 7 bases. This CDR3 region has 14 residues. The germline gives CDR1 MNHEY, CDR2 SVGAGI. V lost 0 bases to trimming and J lost 7 bases; unmatched junction nucleotides: 5. In nucleotides, the CDR3 is TGTGCCAGCAGTTACTCTCGGACAGGAGGTGGCTACACCTTC. It is translated as CASSYSRTGGGYTF.

V and J are TRBV5-1 and TRBJ1-3, with no clear D. Per germline, CDR1 SGHRS and CDR2 YFSETQ. Trimming took 0 bases from V and 0 from J, leaving 7 bases between them. The CDR3 extends over 15 amino acids. The CDR3 coding sequence is TGCGCCAGCAGCTTGGCAGCGGGCTCTGGAAACACCATATATTTT. Translated: CASSLAAGSGNTIYF. Complete variable domain (other parts from reference TRBV5-1 and TRBJ1-3): KAGVTQTPRYLIKTRGQQVTLSCSPISGHRSVSWYQQTPGQGLQFLFEYFSETQRNKGNFPGRFSGRQFSNSRSEMNVSTLELGDSALYLCASSLAAGSGNTIYFGEGSWLTVV.

This rearrangement joins TRBV6-1 to TRBJ1-6; D is unresolved. There are 14 residues in the CDR3. V was cut by 2 bases and J by 3 bases, with 5 bases left in between. CDR1 and CDR2 from the germline V gene are MNHNS and SASEGT. For the CDR3, the DNA is TGTGCCAGCAGTGAACAGGTCTATAATTCACCCCTCCACTTT. Encoded protein: CASSEQVYNSPLHF.

The chain joins TRBV7-8 to TRBJ2-3, with 10 bases identical to TRBD2. The CDR3 covers 16 residues. From germline, CDR1 is SGHVS and CDR2 FQNEAQ. V trimming: 6 bases; J trimming: 2 bases; junction bases outside the gene matches: 8. The CDR3 DNA reads as TGTGCCAGCAGGTTTGCTAGCGGGGGATACACAGATACGCAGTATTTT. This translates into CASRFASGGYTDTQYF.

The V call is TRBV6-1, the J call TRBJ2-7; D uncertain. This CDR3 spans 17 amino acids. Looked up from germline, CDR1 is MNHNS and CDR2 is SASEGT. The V end lost 3 bases, the J end lost 0 bases, and 18 bases lay between the germline ends. Here the CDR3 reads CASSDKKEVQSSYEQYF. For the CDR3, the DNA is TGTGCCAGCAGTGATAAAAAAGAGGTCCAGAGCTCCTACGAGCAGTACTTC.

The chain recombines TRBV27 with TRBJ1-2; 9 bases fit TRBD1. CDR1 is MNHEY and CDR2 is SMNVEV in the germline V gene (reference sequence). V gave up 3 bases and J gave up 8 bases; unmatched junction bases: 13. This CDR3 region has 16 residues. CDR3 residues: CASSFQGQGVASGYTF. For the CDR3, the DNA is TGTGCCAGCAGTTTCCAGGGACAGGGAGTTGCTAGCGGCTACACCTTC.

This clone was observed a single time. V is TRBV18 and J is TRBJ2-7; tentative D call: TRBD1 (5 bases). V dropped 4 bases and J dropped 3 bases, with 10 bases sitting between them. Germline loops: CDR1 KGHSH, CDR2 LQKENI. The CDR3 is made up of 13 amino acids. DNA of the CDR3: TGTGCCAGCTCACTCGCCCAGGGCTACGAGCAGTACTTC. It specifies CASSLAQGYEQYF.